A selection of T cell receptor beta chains follows, all from one sample in a study of human T cells and chemical hapten exposure. In TCRdb, the RACE reads were re-called with MiXCR into one record per CDR3 protein. The sample holds roughly 48,000 distinct CDR3 sequences; less than 4.5% are singletons and the top ten take roughly 5.2%. The sequenced sample was whole blood. Receptor source: a human donor in good health. Some clones in this sample may be carry-over from other donors' samples. Both conserved end residues are part of each CDR3. The order of the fields is CDR3 protein, CDR3 DNA, J gene, CDR3 length, clone size, V gene, D gene. The D gene is left open where the match is weak. Some rows mark clone size as missing; the rest say once, few, many or name a class of expanded clone.

CDR3aa: CASNRGDYYGYTF
CDR3nt: TGTGCCAGCAACAGAGGGGATTACTATGGCTACACCTTC
j_gene: TRBJ1-2
len: 13
abundance: many
v_gene: TRBV5-8
d_gene: -

CDR3aa: CGLAGEKGGELFF
CDR3nt: TGTGGACTAGCGGGAGAGAAGGGCGGGGAGCTGTTTTTT
j_gene: TRBJ2-2
len: 13
abundance: few
v_gene: TRBV9
d_gene: TRBD2

CDR3aa: CAISQDRGNYEQYF
CDR3nt: TGTGCCATCAGTCAGGACAGGGGTAACTACGAGCAGTACTTC
j_gene: TRBJ2-7
len: 14
abundance: many
v_gene: TRBV10-3
d_gene: TRBD1

CDR3aa: CASGGSAGKLFF
CDR3nt: TGTGCCAGTGGGGGATCAGCCGGAAAACTGTTTTTT
j_gene: TRBJ1-4
len: 12
abundance: many
v_gene: TRBV28
d_gene: -

CDR3aa: CASSLSRGGGQPQHF
CDR3nt: TGTGCCAGCAGCCTCTCGCGGGGCGGGGGTCAGCCCCAGCATTTT
j_gene: TRBJ1-5
len: 15
abundance: many
v_gene: TRBV28
d_gene: -

CDR3aa: CASSPLTQNNSPLHF
CDR3nt: TGTGCCAGCTCACCCTTGACGCAGAATAATTCACCCCTCCACTTT
j_gene: TRBJ1-6
len: 15
abundance: few
v_gene: TRBV18
d_gene: -

CDR3aa: CASSLVSGAREQYF
CDR3nt: TGCGCCAGCAGCTTGGTTTCGGGGGCGCGGGAGCAGTACTTC
j_gene: TRBJ2-7
len: 14
abundance: many
v_gene: TRBV5-1
d_gene: -

CDR3aa: CASKAGDTEAFF
CDR3nt: TGTGCCAGCAAGGCGGGTGACACTGAAGCTTTCTTT
j_gene: TRBJ1-1
len: 12
abundance: -
v_gene: TRBV6-2/TRBV6-3
d_gene: -

CDR3aa: CSARISGDYNEQFF
CDR3nt: TGCAGTGCTAGAATTAGCGGGGACTACAATGAGCAGTTCTTC
j_gene: TRBJ2-1
len: 14
abundance: many
v_gene: TRBV20-1
d_gene: TRBD2

CDR3aa: CASSAGQGISNQPQHF
CDR3nt: TGTGCCAGCAGCGCCGGACAGGGTATCAGCAATCAGCCCCAGCATTTT
j_gene: TRBJ1-5
len: 16
abundance: many
v_gene: TRBV7-9
d_gene: TRBD1

CDR3aa: CASGARFNTEAFF
CDR3nt: TGTGCCAGCGGAGCCAGATTCAACACTGAAGCTTTCTTT
j_gene: TRBJ1-1
len: 13
abundance: many
v_gene: TRBV2
d_gene: -

CDR3aa: CASSAIPGNTIYF
CDR3nt: TGTGCCAGCAGTGCAATCCCTGGAAACACCATATATTTT
j_gene: TRBJ1-3
len: 13
abundance: many
v_gene: TRBV6-5
d_gene: -

CDR3aa: CASNRDLNTGELFF
CDR3nt: TGTGCCAGCAACCGGGACTTGAACACCGGGGAGCTGTTTTTT
j_gene: TRBJ2-2
len: 14
abundance: many
v_gene: TRBV2
d_gene: -

CDR3aa: CASSHGTSGYANQFPSTDTQYF
CDR3nt: TGCGCCAGCAGCCACGGGACTAGCGGGTACGCTAATCAATTTCCTAGCACAGATACGCAGTATTTT
j_gene: TRBJ2-3
len: 22
abundance: many
v_gene: TRBV5-1
d_gene: TRBD2

CDR3aa: CASGMLAGYNEQFF
CDR3nt: TGTGCCAGCGGCATGCTAGCGGGGTACAATGAGCAGTTCTTC
j_gene: TRBJ2-1
len: 14
abundance: many
v_gene: TRBV6-1
d_gene: TRBD2

CDR3aa: CASSLVPTEAFF
CDR3nt: TGCGCCAGCAGCTTGGTGCCCACTGAAGCTTTCTTT
j_gene: TRBJ1-1
len: 12
abundance: -
v_gene: TRBV5-1
d_gene: -

CDR3aa: CASTLRGSGLRNQPQHF
CDR3nt: TGTGCCAGCACTCTAAGGGGATCAGGGTTGCGCAATCAGCCCCAGCATTTT
j_gene: TRBJ1-5
len: 17
abundance: few
v_gene: TRBV28
d_gene: -

CDR3aa: CSVYGLEDSGRTF
CDR3nt: TGCAGCGTTTATGGCCTGGAGGACTCGGGTCGCACCTTC
j_gene: TRBJ1-2
len: 13
abundance: few
v_gene: TRBV29-1
d_gene: -

CDR3aa: CASSPDTSNQPQHF
CDR3nt: TGTGCCAGCAGCCCCGACACAAGCAATCAGCCCCAGCATTTT
j_gene: TRBJ1-5
len: 14
abundance: many
v_gene: TRBV6-6
d_gene: -

CDR3aa: CASSFVAGVNEQYF
CDR3nt: TGTGCCAGCAGTTTTGTCGCGGGAGTGAACGAGCAGTACTTC
j_gene: TRBJ2-7
len: 14
abundance: many
v_gene: TRBV12-3/TRBV12-4
d_gene: TRBD2

CDR3aa: CASSPGGPLQETQYF
CDR3nt: TGTGCCAGCAGTCCGGGAGGGCCGCTACAAGAGACCCAGTACTTC
j_gene: TRBJ2-5
len: 15
abundance: many
v_gene: TRBV12-3/TRBV12-4
d_gene: TRBD2

CDR3aa: CASSGQGPNQPQHF
CDR3nt: TGTGCCAGCAGCGGACAGGGGCCCAATCAGCCCCAGCATTTT
j_gene: TRBJ1-5
len: 14
abundance: many
v_gene: TRBV2
d_gene: TRBD1

CDR3aa: CASSPSVGREKYNEQFF
CDR3nt: TGTGCCAGCAGCCCATCTGTGGGCCGGGAAAAATACAATGAGCAGTTCTTC
j_gene: TRBJ2-1
len: 17
abundance: few
v_gene: TRBV7-9
d_gene: -

CDR3aa: CSARVSGMNTEAFF
CDR3nt: TGCAGTGCTAGAGTAAGCGGCATGAACACTGAAGCTTTCTTT
j_gene: TRBJ1-1
len: 14
abundance: few
v_gene: TRBV20-1
d_gene: -

CDR3aa: CASSESIATEAFF
CDR3nt: TGTGCCAGCAGTGAATCAATAGCCACTGAAGCTTTCTTT
j_gene: TRBJ1-1
len: 13
abundance: few
v_gene: TRBV25-1
d_gene: -

CDR3aa: CSVLYSGPSYEQYF
CDR3nt: TGCAGCGTCCTTTACAGCGGACCCTCCTACGAGCAGTACTTC
j_gene: TRBJ2-7
len: 14
abundance: many
v_gene: TRBV29-1
d_gene: -

CDR3aa: CSAIVAGVGTGELFF
CDR3nt: TGCAGTGCCATCGTAGCGGGAGTGGGCACCGGGGAGCTGTTTTTT
j_gene: TRBJ2-2
len: 15
abundance: few
v_gene: TRBV20-1
d_gene: TRBD2

CDR3aa: CASSSDTFQETQYF
CDR3nt: TGTGCCAGCAGTTCTGACACGTTCCAAGAGACCCAGTACTTC
j_gene: TRBJ2-5
len: 14
abundance: many
v_gene: TRBV12-3/TRBV12-4
d_gene: -

CDR3aa: CASGEGRDTQYF
CDR3nt: TGCGCCAGCGGGGAGGGGAGAGATACGCAGTATTTT
j_gene: TRBJ2-3
len: 12
abundance: many
v_gene: TRBV5-1
d_gene: TRBD2

CDR3aa: CASSFTGYGYTF
CDR3nt: TGTGCCAGCAGTTTCACGGGGTACGGCTACACCTTC
j_gene: TRBJ1-2
len: 12
abundance: -
v_gene: TRBV12-3/TRBV12-4
d_gene: -

CDR3aa: CSVVGNTEAFF
CDR3nt: TGCAGCGTTGTAGGGAACACTGAAGCTTTCTTT
j_gene: TRBJ1-1
len: 11
abundance: many
v_gene: TRBV29-1
d_gene: -